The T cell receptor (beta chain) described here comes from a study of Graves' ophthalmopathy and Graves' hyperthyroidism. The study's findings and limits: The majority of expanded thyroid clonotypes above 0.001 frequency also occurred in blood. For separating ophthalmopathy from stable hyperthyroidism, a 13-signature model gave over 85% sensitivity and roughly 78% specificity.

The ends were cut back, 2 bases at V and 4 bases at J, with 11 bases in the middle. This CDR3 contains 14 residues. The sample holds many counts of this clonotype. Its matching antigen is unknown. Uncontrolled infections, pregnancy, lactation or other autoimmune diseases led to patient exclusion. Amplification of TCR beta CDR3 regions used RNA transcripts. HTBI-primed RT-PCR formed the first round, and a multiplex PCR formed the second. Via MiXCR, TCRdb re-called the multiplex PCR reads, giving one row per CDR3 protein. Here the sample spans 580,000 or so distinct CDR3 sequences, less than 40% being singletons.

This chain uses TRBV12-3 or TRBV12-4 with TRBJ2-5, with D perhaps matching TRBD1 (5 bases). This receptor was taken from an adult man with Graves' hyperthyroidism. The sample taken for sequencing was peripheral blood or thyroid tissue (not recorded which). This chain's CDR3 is CASSLRQYRETQYF. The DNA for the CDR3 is TGTGCCAGCAGTTTACGACAGTATCGAGAGACCCAGTACTTC.